This T cell receptor (beta chain) is from a study of T-cell memory formation after mild COVID-19. Study details: The TCR clusters were mostly specific to one donor.

Study observations and caveats: Some clones that responded were present in memory (sampled pre-infection), which suggests cross-reactive memory joined.

On this clonotype: The antigen is unknown.

TCRdb reprocessed the 5' RACE reads via MiXCR and lists one record per CDR3 protein. The table has a few hundred thousand distinct CDR3 sequences, roughly a fifth seen once. Germline-derived CDR1 and CDR2 are SGHTA and FQGNSA. V was cut by 1 base and J by 5 bases, with 8 bases left in between. The CDR3 contains 14 residues. This TCR was recovered from a man aged 18 to 30 who had mild COVID-19 (a few samples of this study predate the infection). Cell type and time point are not known. The chain couples TRBV7-2 to TRBJ2-2; no firm D call. Sequences were obtained from PBMCs or a T cell subset sorted from them (not recorded which). CDR3 DNA sequence: TGTGCCAGCAGCTTAGTTATGTTGACCGGGGAGCTGTTTTTT. Its protein is CASSLVMLTGELFF.